The source of this T cell receptor beta chain is a study of T-cell memory formation after mild COVID-19. Study-level information: TCR clusters were mostly confined to one donor each. Regarding the study as a whole: Memory sampled before infection contained some responding clones, suggesting cross-reactive memory joined.

This clonotype appeared many times. Its antigen is not identified. From 5'RACE with constant-segment primers came TCR alpha and TCR beta cDNA libraries that carried sample barcodes and UMIs. Each CDR3 protein gets one entry after TCRdb re-called the 5' RACE reads with MiXCR. This sample has approximately 580,000 distinct CDR3 sequences, with 20% found just once. Germline CDR1 and CDR2: SEHNR and FQNEAQ (reference sequence). This CDR3 contains 14 residues. Trimming at V came to 5 bases and at J to 0 bases, leaving 2 bases not matched to a gene. J is TRBJ2-3 and V is TRBV7-9, with TRBD1 matching 7 bases. The specimen was PBMCs or a T cell subset sorted from them (not recorded which). The receptor's source is an adult woman who had mild COVID-19 (a few samples of this study predate the infection). Cell type and time point are not known. CDR3 amino acids: CASSGTVSTDTQYF. CDR3 in DNA: TGTGCCAGCAGCGGGACAGTTAGCACAGATACGCAGTATTTT. Supplemented by reference TRBV7-9 and TRBJ2-3, the full variable domain reads DTGVSQNPRHKITKRGQNVTFRCDPISEHNRLYWYRQTLGQGPEFLTYFQNEAQLEKSRLLSDRFSAERPKGSFSTLEIQRTEQGDSAMYLCASSGTVSTDTQYFGPGTRLTVL.